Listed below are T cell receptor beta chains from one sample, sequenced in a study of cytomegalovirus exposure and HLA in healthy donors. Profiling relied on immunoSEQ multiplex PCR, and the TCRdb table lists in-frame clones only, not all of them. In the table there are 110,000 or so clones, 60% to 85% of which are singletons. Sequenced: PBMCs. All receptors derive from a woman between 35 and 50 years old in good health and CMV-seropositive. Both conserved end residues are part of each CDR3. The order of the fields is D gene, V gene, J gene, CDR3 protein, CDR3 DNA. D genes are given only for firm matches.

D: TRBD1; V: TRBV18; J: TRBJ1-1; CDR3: CASSLGQGATSTEAFF; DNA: TGTGCCAGCTCCCTAGGACAGGGGGCGACAAGCACTGAAGCTTTCTTT
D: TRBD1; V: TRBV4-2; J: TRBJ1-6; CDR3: CASSPRQGYNSPLHF; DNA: TGTGCCAGCAGCCCTCGACAGGGATATAATTCACCCCTCCACTTT
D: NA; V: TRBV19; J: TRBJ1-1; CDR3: CASMLRVGTEAFF; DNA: TGTGCCAGTATGTTGCGGGTGGGCACTGAAGCTTTCTTT
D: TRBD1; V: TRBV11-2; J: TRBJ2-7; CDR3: CASSLVAGGYSYEQYF; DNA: TGTGCCAGCAGCTTAGTGGCAGGGGGATACTCCTACGAGCAGTACTTC
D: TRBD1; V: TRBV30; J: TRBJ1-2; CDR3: CAWRATGLYGYTF; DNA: TGTGCCTGGAGAGCGACAGGGCTCTATGGCTACACCTTC
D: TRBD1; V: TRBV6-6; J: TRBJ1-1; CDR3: CASSPGQVTEAFF; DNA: TGTGCCAGCAGCCCGGGACAGGTAACTGAAGCTTTCTTT
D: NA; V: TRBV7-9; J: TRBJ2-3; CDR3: CASSLPTYGGGLGNTQYF; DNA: TGTGCCAGCAGCTTACCGACCTACGGAGGCGGGCTCGGAAATACGCAGTATTTT
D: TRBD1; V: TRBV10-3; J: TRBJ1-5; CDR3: CATNPGQVNQPQHF; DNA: TGTGCCACGAACCCGGGACAGGTCAATCAGCCCCAGCATTTT
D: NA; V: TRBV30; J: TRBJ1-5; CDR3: CAWTGTNNQPQHF; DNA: TGTGCCTGGACTGGGACAAACAATCAGCCCCAGCATTTT
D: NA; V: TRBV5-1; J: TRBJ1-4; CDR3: CASSFLGGNEKLFF; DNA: TGCGCCAGCAGCTTTCTCGGGGGAAATGAAAAACTGTTTTTT
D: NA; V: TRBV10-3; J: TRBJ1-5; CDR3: CAISEGQNQPQHF; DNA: TGTGCCATCAGTGAGGGGCAGAATCAGCCCCAGCATTTT
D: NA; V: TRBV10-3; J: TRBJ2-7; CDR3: CAITQGLEGTYEQYF; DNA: TGTGCCATCACGCAGGGATTGGAGGGTACCTACGAGCAGTACTTC
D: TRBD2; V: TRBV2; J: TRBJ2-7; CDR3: CASCLAGGTEQYF; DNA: TGTGCCAGCTGCCTAGCGGGGGGGACCGAGCAGTACTTC
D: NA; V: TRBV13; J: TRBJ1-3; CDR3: CASSLPSSGNTIYF; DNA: TGTGCCAGCAGCCTACCCTCTTCTGGAAACACCATATATTTT
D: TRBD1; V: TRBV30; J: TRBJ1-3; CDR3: CAWSLTGTGGNTIYF; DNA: TGTGCCTGGAGTCTGACCGGGACAGGGGGAAACACCATATATTTT
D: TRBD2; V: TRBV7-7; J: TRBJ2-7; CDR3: CASSLGTSSHEQYF; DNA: TGTGCTAGCAGCCTAGGGACTAGCAGCCACGAGCAGTACTTC
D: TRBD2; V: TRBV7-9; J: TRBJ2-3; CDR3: CASSSTLAGRGDTQYF; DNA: TGTGCCAGCAGCTCAACCCTAGCGGGGCGCGGGGATACGCAGTATTTT
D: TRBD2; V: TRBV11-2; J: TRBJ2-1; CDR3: CASSSPLAGVDNEQFF; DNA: TGTGCCAGCAGTTCCCCCTTAGCGGGGGTAGACAATGAGCAGTTCTTC
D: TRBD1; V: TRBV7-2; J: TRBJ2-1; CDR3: CASSLPDRAVNEQFF; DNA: TGTGCCAGCAGCCTCCCGGACAGGGCCGTTAATGAGCAGTTCTTC
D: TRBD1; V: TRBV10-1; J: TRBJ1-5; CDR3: CATIDRDRRIQPQHF; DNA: TGCGCCACCATTGACCGGGACAGGCGTATCCAGCCCCAGCATTTT
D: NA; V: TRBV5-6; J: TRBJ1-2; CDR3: CASSLFQGSYTF; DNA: TGTGCCAGCAGCTTATTTCAGGGGAGCTACACCTTC